Presented here are 24 T cell receptor beta chains from one specimen sequenced in a study of blood T cell repertoires in COVID-19. The assay was immunoSEQ multiplex PCR, and TCRdb's table has in-frame clones only and misses some. Of about 40,000 clones listed, 80% to 90% are singletons. Source material: peripheral blood. Every receptor here comes from a woman in her 70s with acute or convalescent COVID-19.

The rearrangement uses TRBV7-2 and TRBJ2-1; D is possibly TRBD2 (6 bases). V was clipped by 8 bases and J by 4 bases, with 15 bases between them. The CDR3 runs to 14 residues. The V gene's germline CDR1 is SGHTA and CDR2 FQGNSA. The DNA for the CDR3 is TGTGCCAGCGCTGGGACTTCGATATACAATGAGCAGTTCTTC. Protein product: CASAGTSIYNEQFF.

The gene calls are TRBV28 and TRBJ2-3; 7 nucleotides align to TRBD1. Unmatched junction bases numbered 8, after V lost 6 bases and J lost 2 bases. The CDR3 loop spans 15 amino acids. The germline V gene encodes CDR1 MDHEN and CDR2 SYDVKM. As DNA, the CDR3 is TGTGCCAGCAGCGGACAGGCACGGAACACAGATACGCAGTATTTT. This sequence encodes CASSGQARNTDTQYF.

The V and J genes are TRBV18 and TRBJ2-3; a possible D gene is TRBD1 (6 bases). Germline V gives CDR1 KGHSH, CDR2 LQKENI. This CDR3 spans 15 amino acids. Trimming stripped 3 bases from V and 2 bases from J, with 12 bases between. CDR3 in DNA: TGTGCCAGCTCACCCCAGGCAGGGGTCACAGATACGCAGTATTTT. This sequence encodes CASSPQAGVTDTQYF.

The rearrangement uses TRBV12-5 and TRBJ2-5; D is uncertain. V was pared by 5 bases and J by 2 bases, with 15 bases between. Germline CDR1 is LGHNT and CDR2 is FRNRAP. CDR3 size: 15 residues. CDR3 nucleotide sequence: TGTGCTAGTGGTACGCCCCGAGGTGGGCAAGAGACCCAGTACTTC. Translation gives CASGTPRGGQETQYF.

The chain couples TRBV19 to TRBJ2-1; the match to TRBD1 covers 9 bases. CDR3 length: 19 amino acids. Germline V CDR1 and CDR2: LNHDA, SQIVND (reference sequence). V gave up 4 bases and J gave up 0 bases; unmatched junction bases: 13. CDR3 protein: CASSRTGALVGSSYNEQFF. As DNA, the CDR3 is TGTGCCAGTAGTAGGACAGGGGCCCTAGTGGGTAGCTCCTACAATGAGCAGTTCTTC.

Only one count was recorded for this clone. The chain is built from TRBV24-1 and TRBJ2-5; tentatively, D is TRBD2 (5 bases). V shed 6 bases and J shed 3 bases, with 16 bases lying between them. Per germline, CDR1 KGHDR and CDR2 SFDVKD. The CDR3 contains 15 residues. This CDR3 is CATSTTSGLKETQYF. The CDR3 region has the DNA TGTGCCACCAGTACTACGAGCGGCCTTAAAGAGACCCAGTACTTC.

This chain joins TRBV19 and TRBJ2-1; TRBD2 is a possible D gene (6 bases). V was trimmed by 6 bases and J by 9 bases, leaving 15 bases between them. This CDR3 has 13 amino acids. Germline CDR1 and CDR2: LNHDA and SQIVND (reference sequence). The CDR3 coding sequence is TGTGCCAGTAGCGGCGGGGTAGCCGGTGAGCAGTTCTTC. This translates into CASSGGVAGEQFF.

This chain connects TRBV29-1 to TRBJ2-3; tentative D call: TRBD2 (6 bases). V lost 3 bases and J 3 bases, leaving 7 bases between the germline ends. CDR1 is SQVTM, CDR2 ANQGSEA, per germline. The CDR3 totals 12 residues. The CDR3 reads CSVDAGTDTQYF. CDR3 bases: TGCAGCGTTGATGCGGGGACAGATACGCAGTATTTT.

V usage is TRBV9 and J usage is TRBJ2-1; 8 nucleotides line up with TRBD2. CDR1 is SGDLS and CDR2 is YYNGEE in the germline V gene. V trimming: 4 bases; J trimming: 7 bases; junction bases outside the gene matches: 7. The CDR3 loop spans 14 amino acids. For the CDR3, the DNA is TGTGCCAGCAGCCCCTGGACTAGCAGAAATGAGCAGTTCTTC. The encoded protein is CASSPWTSRNEQFF.

The J gene is TRBJ2-7, the V gene TRBV28; 8 bases are shared with TRBD1. Germline values: CDR1 MDHEN, CDR2 SYDVKM. With V trimmed by 4 bases and J by 3 bases, 2 bases remained unmatched. The length of the CDR3 is 13 residues. The CDR3 sequence is CASSSTGGYEQYV. CDR3 DNA: TGTGCCAGCAGTTCTACAGGGGGCTACGAGCAGTACGTC.

This sequence joins TRBV18 and TRBJ2-1; 10 bases align to TRBD1. The CDR3 spans 14 residues. CDR1 is KGHSH, CDR2 LQKENI, per germline. J gave up 8 bases and V 6 bases, and 7 bases lay outside the gene matches. The CDR3 nucleotides are TGTGCCAGCTCTCCCGGGACAGGGGTTGATGAGCAGTTCTTC. Encoded protein: CASSPGTGVDEQFF. The entire variable domain, with the rest obtained from reference TRBV18 and TRBJ2-1, is as follows: NAGVMQNPRHLVRRRGQEARLRCSPMKGHSHVYWYRQLPEEGLKFMVYLQKENIIDESGMPKERFSAEFPKEGPSILRIQQVVRGDSAAYFCASSPGTGVDEQFFGPGTRLTVL.

This clone was picked up one time. The chain links TRBV18 to TRBJ1-4; D perhaps matches TRBD1 (6 bases). Germline V gene data show CDR1 as KGHSH and CDR2 as LQKENI. This CDR3 comprises 13 residues. The V end lost 6 bases, the J end lost 7 bases, and 12 bases lay between the germline ends. The CDR3 region has the DNA TGTGCCAGCTCCCAAACAGGGATTGAAAAACTGTTTTTT. Encoded protein: CASSQTGIEKLFF.

The rearrangement links TRBV14 to TRBJ1-6; TRBD1 matches at 10 bases. The germline gives CDR1 SGHDN, CDR2 FVKESK. The CDR3 is 15 amino acids. The J segment lost 11 bases and the V segment lost 2 bases, leaving 6 bases of the junction unmatched. The CDR3 loop reads CASSQWTGGITPLHF. The CDR3 nucleotides are TGTGCCAGCAGCCAATGGACAGGGGGTATAACACCCCTCCACTTT.

The chain has TRBV5-8 and TRBJ2-2; D perhaps matches TRBD1 (6 bases). V gave up 2 bases and J gave up 4 bases, with 12 bases separating them. The CDR3 is 15 amino acids. In germline, CDR1 is SGHTS, CDR2 YDEGEE. DNA for the CDR3: TGTGCCAGCAGCTTCAGGGGCCAAGGCACCGGGGAGCTGTTTTTT. This translates into CASSFRGQGTGELFF.

This clone was seen once. The chain joins TRBV6-5 to TRBJ2-1; TRBD2 matches 13 bases. CDR1 is MNHEY and CDR2 is SVGAGI in the germline V gene. J lost 4 bases, V lost 7 bases, and 4 bases had no gene match. CDR3 length: 15 residues. The CDR3 DNA reads as TGTGCCAGCACCTCACTAGCGGGGGGGTACAATGAGCAGTTCTTC. As protein: CASTSLAGGYNEQFF.

This chain joins TRBV9 and TRBJ1-1; 7 bases line up with TRBD1. The CDR3 is 13 amino acids. J was trimmed by 7 bases and V by 0 bases; bases with no gene match: 3. Germline V gene sequence: CDR1 SGDLS, CDR2 YYNGEE. The CDR3 here is CASSVARTGEAFF. Here the CDR3 DNA reads TGTGCCAGCAGCGTAGCACGGACAGGTGAAGCTTTCTTT.

This sequence joins TRBV5-6 and TRBJ2-5; 9 bases map to TRBD1. CDR1 is SGHDT and CDR2 is YYEEEE in the germline V gene. The V segment lost 3 bases and the J segment 5 bases; nucleotides outside the gene matches: 8. This CDR3 is 15 amino acids long. The CDR3 DNA reads TGTGCCAGCAGCTCGGACAGGGGTGTGAGGGAGACCCAGTACTTC. This sequence encodes CASSSDRGVRETQYF.

The rearrangement links TRBV19 to TRBJ2-5; 8 nucleotides match TRBD1. CDR1 and CDR2 from the germline V gene are LNHDA and SQIVND (reference sequence). The CDR3 is 14 amino acids. V shed 5 bases and J 4 bases; nucleotides not matched to a gene: 6. Here the CDR3 reads CASSPRQGSETQYF. CDR3 nucleotides: TGTGCCAGTAGTCCGCGACAGGGGTCAGAGACCCAGTACTTC.

This clone was detected a few times. The gene calls are TRBV7-2 and TRBJ2-6; D not resolved. Germline CDR1 is SGHTA and CDR2 is FQGNSA. The CDR3 is 13 amino acids. V was trimmed by 3 bases and J by 3 bases, leaving 3 bases between them. CDR3 nucleotides: TGTGCCAGCAGCTTTTATGGGGCCAACGTCCTGACTTTC. Translating it yields CASSFYGANVLTF.

This chain links TRBV3-1 (or the pseudogene TRBV3-2) with TRBJ1-2; a possible D gene is TRBD1 (6 bases). CDR1 is LGHDT, CDR2 YNNKEL, per germline (reference sequence). V lost 4 bases and J 8 bases, leaving 14 bases between the germline ends. The CDR3 runs to 13 residues. The CDR3 loop reads CASSPDSLRGYTF. The CDR3, as DNA: TGTGCCAGCAGCCCGGACAGCCTTAGGGGCTACACCTTC.

The chain carries TRBV7-6 and TRBJ2-2; possibly TRBD1 for D (6 bases). CDR1 is SGHVS and CDR2 is FNYEAQ in the germline V gene. The CDR3 has 16 residues. With 0 bases removed from V and 0 bases from J, the gap between germline ends came to 8 bases. The DNA for the CDR3 is TGTGCCAGCAGCTTAGCGGACAGACCGAACACCGGGGAGCTGTTTTTT. Translating gives CASSLADRPNTGELFF.

This clone was recorded once. The chain has TRBV11-3 and TRBJ1-1; TRBD1 might be the D (5 bases). Trimming left V 4 bases short and J 5 bases short, with 17 bases between. CDR1 and CDR2 from the germline V gene are SGHNT and YENEEA. The CDR3 runs to 15 residues. CDR3 amino acids: CASSSFGTGRTEAFF. In DNA form, the CDR3 reads TGTGCCAGCAGCTCCTTCGGGACCGGGAGGACTGAAGCTTTCTTT.

The chain employs TRBV6-1 and TRBJ2-1, with D possibly TRBD2 on 6 matching bases. The CDR3 is 14 amino acids. With 0 bases removed from V and 4 bases from J, the gap between germline ends came to 7 bases. Germline V gene lookup returns CDR1 MNHNS and CDR2 SASEGT. Here the CDR3 reads CASSEAGGYNEQFF. CDR3 in DNA: TGTGCCAGCAGTGAAGCTGGGGGGTACAATGAGCAGTTCTTC.

This clone was counted a few times. This chain links TRBV4-3 with TRBJ2-2, with D tentatively TRBD1 (5 bases). CDR1 and CDR2 from the germline V gene are LGHNA and YSLEER. V was shortened by 0 bases and J by 2 bases, with 10 bases between the two germline ends. The CDR3 sequence is 16 residues long. Written as DNA, the CDR3 is TGCGCCAGCAGCCAAGATTGGCAGGGAAACACCGGGGAGCTGTTTTTT. Its protein product is CASSQDWQGNTGELFF.